This T cell receptor (beta chain) was profiled in a study of shared clonotypes between healthy human individuals. Turning to the study itself: A couple of female and a few male donors aged 18 to 49 were enrolled.

The protocol was immunoSEQ multiplex PCR, while the TCRdb copy is restricted to in-frame clones and leaves out a portion. The sample lists some 2,100,000 clones; around 93% were seen once. CD45RO negativity and positive selection for CCR7 defined naive CD8 cells, a population that excluded terminally differentiated effector memory CD45RA+ cells. CDR3 size: 14 residues. Germline V gene sequence: CDR1 MNHNS, CDR2 SASEGT. The ends lost 6 bases at V and 2 bases at J; junction bases unmatched: 6. The chain joins TRBV6-1 to TRBJ2-7; 8 bases line up with TRBD2. The material sequenced was naive CD8+ T cells from PBMCs. The TCR comes from a man between 18 and 35 years old in good health. Some clones in this sample may be carry-over from other donors' samples. DNA of the CDR3: TGTGCCAGCAGGGCTAGCGGGTATACCTACGAGCAGTACTTC. Protein sequence: CASRASGYTYEQYF.